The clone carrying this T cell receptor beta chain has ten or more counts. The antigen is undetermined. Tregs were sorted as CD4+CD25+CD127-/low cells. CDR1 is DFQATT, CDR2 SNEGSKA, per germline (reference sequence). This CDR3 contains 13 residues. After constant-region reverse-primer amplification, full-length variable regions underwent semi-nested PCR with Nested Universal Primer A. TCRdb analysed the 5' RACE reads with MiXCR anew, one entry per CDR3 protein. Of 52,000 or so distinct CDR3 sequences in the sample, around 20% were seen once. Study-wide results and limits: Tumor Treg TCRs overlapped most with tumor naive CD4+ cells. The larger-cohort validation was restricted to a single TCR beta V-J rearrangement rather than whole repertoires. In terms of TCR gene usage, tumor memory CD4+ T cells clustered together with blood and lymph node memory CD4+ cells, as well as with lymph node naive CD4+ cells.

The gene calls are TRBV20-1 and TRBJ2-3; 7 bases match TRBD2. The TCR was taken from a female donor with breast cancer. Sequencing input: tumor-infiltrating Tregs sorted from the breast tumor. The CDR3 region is CRALAGVTDTQYF. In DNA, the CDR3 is TGCAGAGCTTTGGCGGGAGTGACAGATACGCAGTATTTT.